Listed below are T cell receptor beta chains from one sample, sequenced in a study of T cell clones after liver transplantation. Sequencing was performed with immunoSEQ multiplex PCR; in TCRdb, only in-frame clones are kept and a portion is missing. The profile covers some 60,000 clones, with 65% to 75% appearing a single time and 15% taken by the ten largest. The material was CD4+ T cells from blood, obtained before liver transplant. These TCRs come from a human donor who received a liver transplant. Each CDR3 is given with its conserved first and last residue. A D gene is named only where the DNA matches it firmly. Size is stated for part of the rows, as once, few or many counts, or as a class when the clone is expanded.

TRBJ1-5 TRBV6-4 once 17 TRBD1 TGTGCCAGCAGTGACGGTTCGACAGGGTTGGGCAATCAGCCCCAGCATTTT CASSDGSTGLGNQPQHF
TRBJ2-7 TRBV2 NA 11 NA TGTGCCAGCAACCTACTCTACGAGCAGTACTTC CASNLLYEQYF
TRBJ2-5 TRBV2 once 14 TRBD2 TGTGCCAGCAGAAGCGGGGGGTTTGAAGAGACCCAGTACTTC CASRSGGFEETQYF
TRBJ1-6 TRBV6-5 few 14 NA TGTGCCAGCAGTCCTCAGGGCTACACTTCACCCCTCCACTTT CASSPQGYTSPLHF
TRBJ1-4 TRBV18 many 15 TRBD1 TGTGCCAGCTCAGTACCCGGGACAGGGACTGAAAAACTGTTTTTT CASSVPGTGTEKLFF
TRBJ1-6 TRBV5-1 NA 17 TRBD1 TGCGCCAGCAGCCTCTCCGGGACAGGGTCCTATAATTCACCCCTCCACTTT CASSLSGTGSYNSPLHF
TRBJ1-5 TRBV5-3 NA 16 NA TGTGCCAGAAGCTTGATGGGGTGCGGGGAAAATCAGCCCCAGCATTTT CARSLMGCGENQPQHF
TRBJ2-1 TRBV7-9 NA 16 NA TGTGCCAGCAGCTCTGAACAGGGGGGAGGGTACAATGAGCAGTTCTTC CASSSEQGGGYNEQFF
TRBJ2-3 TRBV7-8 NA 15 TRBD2 TGTGCCAGCAGCTTTACTAGCGGGGTGCTAGATACGCAGTATTTT CASSFTSGVLDTQYF
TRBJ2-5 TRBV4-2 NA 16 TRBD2 TGTGCCAGCAGCCAGGTCGGGGGCGGGGGGGCCCAGACCCAGTACTTC CASSQVGGGGAQTQYF
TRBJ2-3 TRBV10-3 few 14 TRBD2 TGTGCCATCAGTGTGGGACTAGCTTCAGATACGCAGTATTTT CAISVGLASDTQYF
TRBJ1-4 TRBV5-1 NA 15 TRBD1 TGCGCCAGCAGCTTGGACGACAGGGGGCATCAGAAACTGTTTTTT CASSLDDRGHQKLFF
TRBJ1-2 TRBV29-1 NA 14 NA TGCAGCGTTGAAGAGGGGGGGAGGGTTTATGGCTACACCTTC CSVEEGGRVYGYTF
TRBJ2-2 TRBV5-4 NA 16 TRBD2 TGTGCCAGCAGCCTCCGACTAGCGGGGGTTACCGGGGAGCTGTTTTTT CASSLRLAGVTGELFF
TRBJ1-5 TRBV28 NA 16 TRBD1 TGTGCCAGCAGTTCCCACGGACAGGTAAAGGATCAGCCCCAGCATTTT CASSSHGQVKDQPQHF
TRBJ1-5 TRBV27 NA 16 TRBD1 TGTGCCAGCAGGGTGACAGGGGTCTATAGCAATCAGCCCCAGCATTTT CASRVTGVYSNQPQHF
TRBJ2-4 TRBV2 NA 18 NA TGTGCCAGCATAGAGAGGGGGGGACGGGAGCTAGCCAAAAACATTCAGTACTTC CASIERGGRELAKNIQYF
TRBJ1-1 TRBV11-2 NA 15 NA TGTGCCAGCAGCTTAGAGATAGGGAGACGGACTGAAGCTTTCTTT CASSLEIGRRTEAFF
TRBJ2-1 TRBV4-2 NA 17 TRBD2 TGTGCCAGCAGCCAAGGGGGATGGACTAGCGGGGTCAATGAGCAGTTCTTC CASSQGGWTSGVNEQFF
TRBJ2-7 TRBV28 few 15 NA TGTGCCAGCAGTTTCGGGGGATTGAGCTCCTACGAGCAGTACTTC CASSFGGLSSYEQYF
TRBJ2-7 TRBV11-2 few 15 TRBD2 TGTGCCAGCAGCTACAGCGGGGGTCGGAGCTACGAGCAGTACTTC CASSYSGGRSYEQYF
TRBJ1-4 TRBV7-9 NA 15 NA TGTGCCAGCAGCTTAGGAAGCTTCTCTAATGAAAAACTGTTTTTT CASSLGSFSNEKLFF
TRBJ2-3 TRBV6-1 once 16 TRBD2 TGTGCCAGCAGTGAAGCTAGCGGGGGGGCCACAGATACGCAGTATTTT CASSEASGGATDTQYF
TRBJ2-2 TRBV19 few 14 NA TGTGCCAGTAGTATAGTTGGGAGATTAGGGGAGCTGTTTTTT CASSIVGRLGELFF
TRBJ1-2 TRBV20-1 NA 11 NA TGCAGTGCTAGAAACCTAGACGGCTACACCTTC CSARNLDGYTF
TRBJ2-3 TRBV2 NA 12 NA TGTGCCAGCAGTGTTGTGGGAGGTACGCAGTATTTT CASSVVGGTQYF
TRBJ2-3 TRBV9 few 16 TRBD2 TGTGCCAGCAGCCCACTAGCGGGGGGCGGGGCAGATACGCAGTATTTT CASSPLAGGGADTQYF
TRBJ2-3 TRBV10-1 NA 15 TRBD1 TGCGCCAGCAGTGAGAAGGGGGCAAGCACAGATACGCAGTATTTT CASSEKGASTDTQYF
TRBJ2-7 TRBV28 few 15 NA TGTGCCAGCAGTCTCACAGCGGTAGGCTCCTACGAGCAGTACTTC CASSLTAVGSYEQYF
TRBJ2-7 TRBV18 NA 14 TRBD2 TGTGCCAGCTCACCAACTAGCGGGGGGGACGAGCAGTACTTC CASSPTSGGDEQYF
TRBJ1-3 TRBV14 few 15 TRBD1 TGTGCCAGCAGCCAAAATACAGGGGGCGGAAACACCATATATTTT CASSQNTGGGNTIYF
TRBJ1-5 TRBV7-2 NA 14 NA TGTGCCAGCAGCCCCTACTCAGGGGAACAGCCCCAGCATTTT CASSPYSGEQPQHF
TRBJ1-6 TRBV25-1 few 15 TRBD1 TGTGCCAGCAGTTCAGACAGGGGGTTGAATTCACCCCTCCACTTT CASSSDRGLNSPLHF
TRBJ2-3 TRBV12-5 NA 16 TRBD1 TGTGCTAGTGGGCTTACCTTGACAGGGGACACAGATACGCAGTATTTT CASGLTLTGDTDTQYF
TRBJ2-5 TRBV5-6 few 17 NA TGTGCCAGCAGCCCGAAAGGCGTAGTGAGGGGGAGAGAGACCCAGTACTTC CASSPKGVVRGRETQYF
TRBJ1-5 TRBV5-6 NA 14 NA TGTGCCAGCAGCTTGGGTTCGGTGGACACGGCCCAGCATTTT CASSLGSVDTAQHF
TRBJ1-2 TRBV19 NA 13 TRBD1 TGTGCCAGTAGTATACAGGGGGCCGCTGGCTACACCTTC CASSIQGAAGYTF
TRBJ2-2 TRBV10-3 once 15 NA TGTGCCATCAGCGGACTACCGGAGGGCACCGGGGAGCTGTTTTTT CAISGLPEGTGELFF